This T cell receptor beta chain comes out of a study of cytomegalovirus exposure and HLA in healthy donors. Unrecorded immune exposure was likely among donors, who were nominally healthy when sampled. Primers included in the PCR were 60 Vbeta and 13 Jbeta primers. The method was immunoSEQ multiplex PCR; TCRdb's version includes in-frame clones alone and lacks a portion of them. In the table there are about 110,000 clones, roughly 80% of which are singletons. The CDR3 extends over 16 amino acids. V was pared by 5 bases and J by 5 bases, with 9 bases of the junction left unmatched. Looked up from germline, CDR1 is SGHTA and CDR2 is FQGNSA. Of note for this clone: Its antigen is unidentified.

Study-wide points: The majority of CMV-associated TCR beta chains were reported as apparently HLA-restricted in a later analysis. Earlier analysis yielded a pattern in which most TCR beta V segments were productive about 90% or about 30% of the time.

The sequenced sample consisted of PBMCs. The chain is built from TRBV7-2 and TRBJ2-5; 12 nucleotides agree with TRBD2. The source of this sequence is a man aged 25-45 years in good health and CMV-seropositive. CDR3 sequence reads: CASSTPVTSGGETQYF. The DNA for the CDR3 is TGTGCCAGCAGCACACCCGTTACTAGCGGGGGGGAGACCCAGTACTTC.